Presented here are 9 T cell receptor beta chains from one specimen sequenced in a study of blood T cell repertoires in COVID-19. Generated by immunoSEQ multiplex PCR, the TCRdb table keeps only in-frame clones and is missing some. The sample comprises fewer than 250,000 clones, 80% to 90% of which are singletons, and more than 9% rests with the top ten. Material: peripheral blood. Receptor source: a woman aged 80 or older with acute or convalescent COVID-19.

The genes are TRBV18 and TRBJ2-7; 9 bases agree with TRBD1. V dropped 4 bases and J dropped 6; count of bases not matched to a gene: 7. CDR3 length: 14 residues. CDR1 and CDR2 from the germline V gene are KGHSH and LQKENI. The CDR3 region has the DNA TGTGCCAGCTCACAGGTGACAGGGGGAGGCGAGCAGTACTTC. Translated, it gives CASSQVTGGGEQYF.

Only a few counts were recorded for this clone. This chain connects TRBV7-3 to TRBJ2-5, with 9 bases matching TRBD2. Germline CDR1 reads SGHTA; CDR2 reads FQGTGA. This CDR3 spans 16 amino acids. V gave up 2 bases and J gave up 7 bases; unmatched junction bases: 11. CDR3 DNA sequence: TGTGCCAGCAGCTTATGGGCTAGCGGGGTTGACGCGACCCAGTACTTC. Translation: CASSLWASGVDATQYF.

The V gene is TRBV11-3, the J gene TRBJ2-7; 8 nucleotides line up with TRBD2. Germline V gene data show CDR1 as SGHNT and CDR2 as YENEEA. This CDR3 region has 14 residues. Unmatched junction bases numbered 3, after V lost 3 bases and J lost 2 bases. The chain's CDR3 is CASSLGLDPYEQYF. In DNA, the CDR3 is TGTGCCAGCAGCTTGGGACTAGACCCCTACGAGCAGTACTTC.

This clone has only a few counts. The gene calls are TRBV27 and TRBJ1-1; the match to TRBD1 covers 10 bases. Germline CDR1 MNHEY, CDR2 SMNVEV (reference sequence). The J segment lost 4 bases and the V segment lost 6 bases, leaving 5 bases of the junction unmatched. CDR3 size: 14 residues. DNA of the CDR3: TGTGCCAGCAGCGACAGGGGGCGAGGCACTGAAGCTTTCTTT. Its protein product is CASSDRGRGTEAFF.

For the CDR3, the DNA is TGTGCCAGTAGTATTATAGCGGGGGGTCCCTACAATGAGCAGTTCTTC. Translated, it gives CASSIIAGGPYNEQFF. The chain carries TRBV19 and TRBJ2-1, with TRBD2 matching 10 bases. The CDR3 totals 16 residues. V shed 3 bases, J shed 2 bases, and the junction held 4 bases outside the gene matches. CDR1 LNHDA and CDR2 SQIVND come from the germline V gene (reference sequence). The variable domain in full, with the rest retrieved from reference TRBV19 and TRBJ2-1, is DGGITQSPKYLFRKEGQNVTLSCEQNLNHDAMYWYRQDPGQGLRLIYYSQIVNDFQKGDIAEGYSVSREKKESFPLTVTSAQKNPTAFYLCASSIIAGGPYNEQFFGPGTRLTVL.

V gene TRBV28 combines with J gene TRBJ2-7; possible D gene TRBD2, 5 bases. From germline, CDR1 is MDHEN and CDR2 SYDVKM. V was pared by 5 bases and J by 2 bases, with 10 bases between. CDR3 size: 13 residues. DNA of the CDR3: TGTGCCAGCAGTCCAACGGGGACCTACGAGCAGTACTTC. As protein: CASSPTGTYEQYF.

The chain combines TRBV29-1 with TRBJ1-1; D may be TRBD1 (6 bases). The CDR3 totals 12 residues. Germline V gene sequence: CDR1 SQVTM, CDR2 ANQGSEA. V lost 7 bases, J lost 0 bases, and 9 bases lay in between. CDR3 region: CSGGQMNTEAFF. The CDR3 DNA sequence: TGCAGCGGGGGACAAATGAACACTGAAGCTTTCTTT.

This clone was counted between two and nine times. The chain has TRBV11-3 and TRBJ2-7; TRBD2 matches 14 bases. In germline, CDR1 is SGHNT, CDR2 YENEEA. CDR3 length: 15 residues. With 6 bases clipped from V and 5 bases from J, the junction kept 6 bases outside the gene matches. CDR3 nucleotides: TGTGCCAGCAGTGGGACTAGCGGGAGTCTCCACGAGCAGTACTTC. Its protein product is CASSGTSGSLHEQYF.

V gene TRBV30 combines with J gene TRBJ1-1; D ambiguous. This CDR3 has 12 amino acids. Per the germline V gene, CDR1 is GTSNPN and CDR2 is SVGIG (reference sequence). The ends were cut back, 5 bases at V and 0 bases at J, with 7 bases in the middle. The CDR3 coding sequence is TGTGCCTGGGGACGTATGAACACTGAAGCTTTCTTT. This sequence encodes CAWGRMNTEAFF.